This paragraph covers one TCR beta chain sequence. The antigen remains unidentified. The entry originates in a study of T cells in Graves' hyperthyroidism and ophthalmopathy. Study-wide results and caveats: The model's output predicted ophthalmopathy at a median of roughly 6 months prior to onset. Most expanded thyroid clonotypes above 0.001 also appeared in blood.

Germline lookup yields CDR1 DFQATT and CDR2 SNEGSKA (reference sequence). CDR3 length equals 14 residues. V was trimmed by 1 base and J by 2 bases, leaving 10 bases between them. TCR beta CDR3 sequences were amplified from RNA transcripts. With the HTBI primer set, the TCR CDR3 went through a first round of RT-PCR. TCRdb called the multiplex PCR reads again in MiXCR, with one record for every CDR3 protein. The table records hundreds of thousands of distinct CDR3 sequences, approximately 16% of them present only once. The origin of this receptor is a woman younger than 35 with Graves' hyperthyroidism. This chain links TRBV20-1 with TRBJ2-3, with D possibly matching TRBD2 (6 bases). The sequenced sample was blood. The CDR3 bases are TGCAGTGCTAGAGCAGCGGGTCCCACAGATACGCAGTATTTT. Protein sequence: CSARAAGPTDTQYF.